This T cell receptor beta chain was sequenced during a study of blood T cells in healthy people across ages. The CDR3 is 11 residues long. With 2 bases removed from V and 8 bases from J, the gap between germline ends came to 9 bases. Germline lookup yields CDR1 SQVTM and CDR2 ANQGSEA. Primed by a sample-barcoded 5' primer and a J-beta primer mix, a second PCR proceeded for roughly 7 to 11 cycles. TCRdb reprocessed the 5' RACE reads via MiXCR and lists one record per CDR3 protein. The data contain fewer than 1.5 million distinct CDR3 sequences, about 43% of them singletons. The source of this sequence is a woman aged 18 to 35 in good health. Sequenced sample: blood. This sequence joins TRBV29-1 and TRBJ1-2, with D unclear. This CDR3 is CSVEYGWGYTF. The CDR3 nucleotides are TGCAGCGTTGAATATGGGTGGGGCTACACCTTC.